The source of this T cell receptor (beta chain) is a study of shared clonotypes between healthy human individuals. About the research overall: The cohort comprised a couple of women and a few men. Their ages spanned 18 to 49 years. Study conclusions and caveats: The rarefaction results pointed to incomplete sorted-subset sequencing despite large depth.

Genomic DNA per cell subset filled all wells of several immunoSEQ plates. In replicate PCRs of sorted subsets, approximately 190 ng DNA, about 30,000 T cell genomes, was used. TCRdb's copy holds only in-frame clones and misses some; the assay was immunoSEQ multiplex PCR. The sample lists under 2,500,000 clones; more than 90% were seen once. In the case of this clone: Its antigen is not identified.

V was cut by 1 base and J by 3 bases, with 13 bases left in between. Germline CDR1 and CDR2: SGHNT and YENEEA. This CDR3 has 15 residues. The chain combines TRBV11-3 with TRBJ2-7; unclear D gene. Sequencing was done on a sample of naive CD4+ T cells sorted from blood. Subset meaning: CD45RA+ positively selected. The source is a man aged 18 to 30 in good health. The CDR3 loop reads CASSLGPSLVYEQYF. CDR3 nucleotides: TGTGCCAGCAGCTTAGGACCGTCTCTAGTCTACGAGCAGTACTTC.